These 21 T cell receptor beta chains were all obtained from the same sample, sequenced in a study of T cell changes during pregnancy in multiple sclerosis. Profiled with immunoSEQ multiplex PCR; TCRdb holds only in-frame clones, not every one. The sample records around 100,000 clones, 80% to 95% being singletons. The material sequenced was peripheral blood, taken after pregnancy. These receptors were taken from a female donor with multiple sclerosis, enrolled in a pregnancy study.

This CDR3 is CASSASGTAGYGYTF. The CDR3 DNA sequence: TGTGCCAGCTCAGCTTCCGGGACAGCGGGCTATGGCTACACCTTC. V usage is TRBV18 and J usage is TRBJ1-2, with TRBD1 matching 7 bases. Germline CDR1 reads KGHSH; CDR2 reads LQKENI. The CDR3 loop spans 15 amino acids. V lost 5 bases and J lost 4; bases outside the gene matches: 10.

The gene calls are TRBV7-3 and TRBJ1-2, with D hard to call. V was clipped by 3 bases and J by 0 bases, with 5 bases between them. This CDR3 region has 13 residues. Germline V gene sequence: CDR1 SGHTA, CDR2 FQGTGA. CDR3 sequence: CASSLDSNYGYTF. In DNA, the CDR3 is TGTGCCAGCAGCTTGGACTCTAACTATGGCTACACCTTC.

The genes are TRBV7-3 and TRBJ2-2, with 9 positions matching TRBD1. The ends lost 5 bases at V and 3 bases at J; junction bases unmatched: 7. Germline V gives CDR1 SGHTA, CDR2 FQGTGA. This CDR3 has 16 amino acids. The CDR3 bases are TGTGCCAGCAGCCCAGGACAGGGGATGGACACCGGGGAGCTGTTTTTT. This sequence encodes CASSPGQGMDTGELFF.

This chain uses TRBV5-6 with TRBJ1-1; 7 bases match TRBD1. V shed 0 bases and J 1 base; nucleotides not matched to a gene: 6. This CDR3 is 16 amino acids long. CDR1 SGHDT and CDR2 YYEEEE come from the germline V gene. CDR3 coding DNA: TGTGCCAGCAGCTTGGAGGGGGCGAGGCCGAACACTGAAGCTTTCTTT. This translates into CASSLEGARPNTEAFF.

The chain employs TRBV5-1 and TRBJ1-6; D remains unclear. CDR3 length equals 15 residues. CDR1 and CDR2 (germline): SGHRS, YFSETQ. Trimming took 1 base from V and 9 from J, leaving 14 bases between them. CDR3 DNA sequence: TGCGCCAGCAGCTTGAGGGTTGTGGAGGGTTCACCCCTCCACTTT. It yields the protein CASSLRVVEGSPLHF.

DNA for the CDR3: TGTGCCAGCTCACCCTTCGGGGGGGCTAACACCGGGGAGCTGTTTTTT. As protein: CASSPFGGANTGELFF. The chain is built from TRBV18 and TRBJ2-2, with 8 bases lining up with TRBD2. Looked up from germline, CDR1 is KGHSH and CDR2 is LQKENI. V lost 3 bases to trimming and J lost 2 bases; unmatched junction nucleotides: 5. The CDR3 is made up of 16 amino acids.

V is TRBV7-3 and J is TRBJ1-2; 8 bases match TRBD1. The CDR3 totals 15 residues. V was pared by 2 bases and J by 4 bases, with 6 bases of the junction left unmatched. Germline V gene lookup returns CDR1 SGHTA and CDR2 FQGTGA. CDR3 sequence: CASSLQGQGGYGYTF. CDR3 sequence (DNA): TGTGCCAGCAGCTTACAAGGACAGGGAGGCTATGGCTACACCTTC.

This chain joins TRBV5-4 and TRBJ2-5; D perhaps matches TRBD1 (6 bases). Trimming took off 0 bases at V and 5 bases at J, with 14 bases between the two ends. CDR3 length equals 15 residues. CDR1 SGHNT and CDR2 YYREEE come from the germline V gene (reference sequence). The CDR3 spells CASSLESRGAETQYF. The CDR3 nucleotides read TGTGCCAGCAGCTTGGAAAGCAGGGGCGCGGAGACCCAGTACTTC.

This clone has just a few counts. The CDR3 region is CASSKPDSLGPSQYF. The CDR3 region has the DNA TGTGCCAGTAGTAAGCCTGACAGCTTAGGTCCCTCGCAGTATTTT. The rearrangement uses TRBV19 and TRBJ2-3, with a tentative D call TRBD1 (5 bases). CDR1 and CDR2 from the germline V gene are LNHDA and SQIVND (reference sequence). V lost 4 bases and J lost 10, with 21 bases in between. This CDR3 region has 15 residues.

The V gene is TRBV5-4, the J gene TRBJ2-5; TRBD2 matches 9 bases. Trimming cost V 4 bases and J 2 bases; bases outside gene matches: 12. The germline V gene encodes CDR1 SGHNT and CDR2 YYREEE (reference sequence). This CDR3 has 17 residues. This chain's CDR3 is CASSQPALAGSQETQYF. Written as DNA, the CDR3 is TGTGCCAGCAGCCAGCCCGCGCTAGCGGGGAGTCAAGAGACCCAGTACTTC.

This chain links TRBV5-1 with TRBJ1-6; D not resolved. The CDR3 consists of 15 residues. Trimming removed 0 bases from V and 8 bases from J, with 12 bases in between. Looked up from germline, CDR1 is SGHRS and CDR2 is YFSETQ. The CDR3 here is CASSLADDPDSPLHF. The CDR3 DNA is TGCGCCAGCAGCTTGGCCGATGATCCGGATTCACCCCTCCACTTT.

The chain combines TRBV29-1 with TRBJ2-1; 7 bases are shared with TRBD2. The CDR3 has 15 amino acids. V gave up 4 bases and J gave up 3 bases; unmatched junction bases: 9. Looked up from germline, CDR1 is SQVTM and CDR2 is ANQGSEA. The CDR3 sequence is CSVVSTSHRYNEQFF. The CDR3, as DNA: TGCAGCGTTGTTTCGACTAGCCACCGCTACAATGAGCAGTTCTTC.

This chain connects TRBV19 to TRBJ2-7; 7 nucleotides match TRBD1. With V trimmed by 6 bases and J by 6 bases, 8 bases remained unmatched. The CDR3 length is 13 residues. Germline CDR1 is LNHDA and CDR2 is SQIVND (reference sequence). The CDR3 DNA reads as TGTGCCAGTAGCTTCAGGGACAGCACCGAGCAGTACTTC. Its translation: CASSFRDSTEQYF.

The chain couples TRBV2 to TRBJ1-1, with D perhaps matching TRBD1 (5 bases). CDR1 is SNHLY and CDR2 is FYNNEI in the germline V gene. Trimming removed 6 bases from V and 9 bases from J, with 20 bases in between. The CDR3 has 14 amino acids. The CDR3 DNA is TGTGCCAGCAGGGCACTGAGGACACCTTCTAAAGCTTTCTTT. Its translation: CASRALRTPSKAFF. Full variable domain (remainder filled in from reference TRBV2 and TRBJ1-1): EPEVTQTPSHQVTQMGQEVILRCVPISNHLYFYWYRQILGQKVEFLVSFYNNEISEKSEIFDDQFSVERPDGSNFTLKIRSTKLEDSAMYFCASRALRTPSKAFFGQGTRLTVV.

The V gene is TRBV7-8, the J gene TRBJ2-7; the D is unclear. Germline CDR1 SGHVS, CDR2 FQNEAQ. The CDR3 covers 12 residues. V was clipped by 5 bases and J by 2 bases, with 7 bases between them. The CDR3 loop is CASSDQAYEQYF. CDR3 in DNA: TGTGCCAGCAGCGATCAGGCCTACGAGCAGTACTTC.

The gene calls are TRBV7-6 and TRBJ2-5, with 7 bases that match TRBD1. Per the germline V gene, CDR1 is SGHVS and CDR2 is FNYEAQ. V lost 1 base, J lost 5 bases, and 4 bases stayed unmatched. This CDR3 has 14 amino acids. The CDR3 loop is CASSLGGGQETQYF. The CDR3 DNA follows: TGTGCCAGCAGCTTAGGAGGGGGCCAGGAGACCCAGTACTTC.

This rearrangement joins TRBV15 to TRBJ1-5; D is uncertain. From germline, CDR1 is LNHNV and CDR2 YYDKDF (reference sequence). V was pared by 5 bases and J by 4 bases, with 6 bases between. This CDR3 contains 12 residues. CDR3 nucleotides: TGTGCCACCAGCGCGGGGAATCAGCCCCAGCATTTT. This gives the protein CATSAGNQPQHF.

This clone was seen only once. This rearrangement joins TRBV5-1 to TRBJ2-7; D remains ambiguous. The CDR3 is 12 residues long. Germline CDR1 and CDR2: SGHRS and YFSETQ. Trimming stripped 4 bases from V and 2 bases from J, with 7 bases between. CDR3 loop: CASSLNAYEQYF. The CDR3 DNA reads TGCGCCAGCAGCCTAAATGCCTACGAGCAGTACTTC.

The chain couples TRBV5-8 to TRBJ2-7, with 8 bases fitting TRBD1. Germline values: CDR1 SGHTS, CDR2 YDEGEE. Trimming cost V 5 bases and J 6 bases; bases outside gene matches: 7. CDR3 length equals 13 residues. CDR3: CASRMTGVAEQYF. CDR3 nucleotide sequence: TGTGCCAGCAGGATGACAGGGGTTGCCGAGCAGTACTTC.

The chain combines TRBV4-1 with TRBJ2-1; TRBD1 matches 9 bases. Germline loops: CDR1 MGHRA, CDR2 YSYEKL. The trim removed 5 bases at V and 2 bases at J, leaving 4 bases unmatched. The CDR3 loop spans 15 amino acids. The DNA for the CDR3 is TGCGCCAGCAGCGGGGGACAGGGTACCTACAATGAGCAGTTCTTC. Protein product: CASSGGQGTYNEQFF.

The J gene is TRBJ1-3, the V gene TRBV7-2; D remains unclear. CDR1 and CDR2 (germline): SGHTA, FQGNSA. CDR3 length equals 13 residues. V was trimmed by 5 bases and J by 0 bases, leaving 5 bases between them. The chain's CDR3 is CASSPFSGNTIYF. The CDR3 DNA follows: TGTGCCAGCAGCCCTTTCTCTGGAAACACCATATATTTT.